This is a list of T cell receptor beta chains from one sample in a study of a mutant IDH1 vaccine in newly diagnosed glioma. The repertoire was sequenced with immunoSEQ multiplex PCR; TCRdb's copy has only in-frame clones and lacks some. The sample yields 15,000 to 20,000 clones, roughly 80% seen once. The sequencing used PBMCs, collected from a glioma patient treated with radiotherapy, temozolomide or both. Receptors were obtained from a man in his forties with glioma. Both conserved end residues are part of each CDR3. Size tells how often a clone was seen (once, few, many) or the class of an expanded clone, and some rows leave it out.

clone_size j_call v_call cdr3_aa
few TRBJ1-1 TRBV4-3 CASSQDAQDRGLTEAFF
NA TRBJ1-5 TRBV6-5 CASHDSNQPQHF
NA TRBJ2-2 TRBV2 CASSEKVPGELFF
NA TRBJ2-5 TRBV11-3 CASSRRAGGREQETQYF
large TRBJ2-2 TRBV6-4 CASSRLAGETGELFF
NA TRBJ1-4 TRBV2 CASSPPMGGSEKLFF
NA TRBJ1-2 TRBV2 CASRDSGGPSNYGYTF
once TRBJ2-6 TRBV6-5 CASQNSGANVLTF
NA TRBJ2-1 TRBV4-1 CASSQVGLGLANEQFF
NA TRBJ2-1 TRBV13 CASSLGPSGRAYEQFF
NA TRBJ2-5 TRBV7-2 CASSLASGQKQTQYF
NA TRBJ2-5 TRBV7-6 CASSDRETQYF
few TRBJ1-1 TRBV9 CASSVGTENTEAFF
few TRBJ2-7 TRBV13 CASSLNLFYEQYF
NA TRBJ2-4 TRBV7-8 CASSSRTGSGKNIQYF
medium-sized TRBJ1-2 TRBV19 CASTSRAGDGYTF
NA TRBJ1-3 TRBV6-1 CASKAAVSGNTIYF
NA TRBJ1-1 TRBV15 CATRDTYNTEAFF
NA TRBJ2-3 TRBV7-2 CASSSGTSGGTDTQYF
hyperexpanded TRBJ2-7 TRBV29-1 CSVEVGDLGYEQYF
few TRBJ2-7 TRBV14 CASRESGTHEQYF
NA TRBJ2-2 TRBV4-1 CASSQVAPTGELFF
NA TRBJ1-2 TRBV5-6 CASSPPGGMRYGYTF
NA TRBJ2-1 TRBV4-3 CASSQDTGDLRDEQFF
once TRBJ2-4 TRBV27 CASSPRGPAKNIQYF
NA TRBJ2-5 TRBV19 CASSTPLGAHIQETQYF
NA TRBJ2-1 TRBV19 CASNAGLAGRNEQFF
NA TRBJ2-3 TRBV27 CASSFDTDTQYF
few TRBJ2-3 TRBV7-2 CASSPYGDTQYF
NA TRBJ1-1 TRBV7-9 CASSLAGAGVNTEAFF
NA TRBJ1-6 TRBV7-6 CASSSGTENSPLHF
NA TRBJ1-5 TRBV7-8 CASSRQGGQPQHF
NA TRBJ2-5 TRBV27 CASSLWETQYF
NA TRBJ1-2 TRBV18 CASSPPQDGNGYTF
NA TRBJ2-1 TRBV28 CASSPPGAINNEQFF
NA TRBJ1-1 TRBV27 CASSLNPVLNTEAFF
once TRBJ1-4 TRBV19 CASSIVGGHEKLFF
once TRBJ2-7 TRBV7-2 CASSLASSNGEQYF
NA TRBJ1-5 TRBV19 CASQATGPPLHF
NA TRBJ1-4 TRBV5-4 CASSDGPRGGEKLFF
NA TRBJ2-5 TRBV2 CASSEGREWEQYF
NA TRBJ2-3 TRBV7-2 CASSLGPTSGRDTDTQYF
NA TRBJ1-5 TRBV15 CATSRDSRLLGNQPQHF
few TRBJ1-1 TRBV29-1 CSVEIVPGEAFF
NA TRBJ2-7 TRBV2 CASSESRTDYTEQYF
NA TRBJ1-2 TRBV4-3 CASSQEGQIPLGYTF
NA TRBJ2-2 TRBV19 CASRKQGDTGELFF
NA TRBJ1-1 TRBV27 CASSPLTGATTEAFF
NA TRBJ1-4 TRBV6-6 CASSFARGGEKLFF
NA TRBJ1-6 TRBV25-1 CASSEGGNSPLHF
NA TRBJ1-2 TRBV14 CASSQEGTPWYGYTF
NA TRBJ2-3 TRBV7-2 CASRSPGQGAGNTDTQYF
NA TRBJ2-7 TRBV28 CASSLWTLAGGPGEQYF